This T cell receptor beta chain was observed in a study of OX40 agonist ivuxolimab in advanced cancers. Findings and caveats of the study: Also present in some nonresponders was a low level of normalized T-cell clonal expansion. What antigens the expanded peripheral T cells recognized was never established.

CDR3 length: 14 residues. Germline V gene data show CDR1 as SGHTA and CDR2 as FQGNSA. V was trimmed by 5 bases and J by 3 bases, leaving 13 bases between them. TCRdb's copy holds only in-frame clones and misses some; the assay was immunoSEQ multiplex PCR. The sample has 100,000 to 150,000 clones; 90% are singletons. Worth noting for this clone: Its specificity is unknown.

V gene TRBV7-2 combines with J gene TRBJ1-2; no reliable D call. Sequences were derived from CD4+ or CD8+ T cells sorted from blood, sampled in a trial of the OX40 agonist ivuxolimab. This TCR derives from an adult with an advanced solid tumor such as melanoma, head and neck, liver or kidney cancer. The CDR3: CASSPAGRDYGYTF. CDR3 in DNA: TGTGCCAGCAGCCCCGCGGGTAGGGACTATGGCTACACCTTC. The whole variable domain, remainder taken from reference TRBV7-2 and TRBJ1-2, is GAGVSQSPSNKVTEKGKDVELRCDPISGHTALYWYRQSLGQGLEFLIYFQGNSAPDKSGLPSDRFSAERTGGSVSTLTIQRTQQEDSAVYLCASSPAGRDYGYTFGSGTRLTVV.